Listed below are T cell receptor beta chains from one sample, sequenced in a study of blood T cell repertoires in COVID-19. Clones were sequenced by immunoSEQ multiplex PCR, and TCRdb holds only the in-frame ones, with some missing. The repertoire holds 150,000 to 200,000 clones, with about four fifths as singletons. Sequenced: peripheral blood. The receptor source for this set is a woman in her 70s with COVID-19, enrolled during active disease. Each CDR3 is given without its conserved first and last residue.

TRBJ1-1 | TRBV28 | ASTPFYNTEAF
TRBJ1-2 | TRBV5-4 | ASSIGQGGYT
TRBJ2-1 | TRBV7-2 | ASSFRSGTNEQF
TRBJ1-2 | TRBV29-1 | SGRLVGGYGYT
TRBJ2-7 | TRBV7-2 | ASSLGQTTYEQY
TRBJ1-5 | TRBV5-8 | ASSLKTVIYQPQH
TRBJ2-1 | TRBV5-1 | ASSLDPSSYNEQF
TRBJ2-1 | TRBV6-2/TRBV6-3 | ASSLGAPYNEQF
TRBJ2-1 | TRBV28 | ASSLDGRRNEQF
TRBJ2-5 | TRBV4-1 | ASSQAGRGANGETQY
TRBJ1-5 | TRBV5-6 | ASSLMSGRGSQPQH
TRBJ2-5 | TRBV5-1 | ASRVAGGPGETQY
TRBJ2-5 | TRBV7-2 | ASSLGLAPETQY
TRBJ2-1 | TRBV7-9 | ASRSTSGTIGEQF
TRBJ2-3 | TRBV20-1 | SASLASSTDTQY